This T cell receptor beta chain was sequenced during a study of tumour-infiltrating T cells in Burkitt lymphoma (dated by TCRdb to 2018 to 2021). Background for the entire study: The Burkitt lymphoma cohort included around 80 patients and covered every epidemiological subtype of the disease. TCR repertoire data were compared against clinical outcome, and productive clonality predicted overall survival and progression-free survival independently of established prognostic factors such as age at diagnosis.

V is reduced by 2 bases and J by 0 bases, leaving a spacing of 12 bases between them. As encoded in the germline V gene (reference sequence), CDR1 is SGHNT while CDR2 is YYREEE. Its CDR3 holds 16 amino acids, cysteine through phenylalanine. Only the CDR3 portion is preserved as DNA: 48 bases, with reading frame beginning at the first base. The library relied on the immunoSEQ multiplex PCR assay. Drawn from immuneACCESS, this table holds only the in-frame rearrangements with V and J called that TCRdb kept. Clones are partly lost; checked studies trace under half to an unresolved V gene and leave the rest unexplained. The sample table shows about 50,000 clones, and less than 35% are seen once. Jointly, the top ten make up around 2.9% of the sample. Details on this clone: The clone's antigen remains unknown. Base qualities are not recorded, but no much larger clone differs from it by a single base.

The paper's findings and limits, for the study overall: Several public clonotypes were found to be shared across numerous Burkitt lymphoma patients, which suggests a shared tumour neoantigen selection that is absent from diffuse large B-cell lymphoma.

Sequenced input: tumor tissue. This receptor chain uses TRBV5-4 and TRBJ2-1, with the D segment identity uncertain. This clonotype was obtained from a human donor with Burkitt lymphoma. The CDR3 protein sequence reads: CASSFGGVSSYNEQFF. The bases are TGTGCCAGCAGCTTTGGTGGGGTGAGCTCCTACAATGAGCAGTTCTTC.